Listed below are T cell receptor beta chains from one sample, sequenced in a study of sequential checkpoint blockade in melanoma. The repertoire was sequenced with immunoSEQ multiplex PCR; TCRdb's copy has only in-frame clones and lacks some. In the table there are several thousand clones, 24% of which are singletons. The input for sequencing was tumor tissue (inferred from file names), taken from a patient given nivolumab and ipilimumab in sequence. These receptors all come from a human donor with melanoma. CDR3s include the opening cysteine and the closing phenylalanine or tryptophan. D genes are given only for firm matches. Part of the rows lack a size; the others show once, few, many or a class for expanded clones.

size,J,D,V,DNA,CDR3
NA,TRBJ2-1,TRBD2,TRBV30,TGTGCCTGGAGTGTAGTAGCCCCGTTGAGGGCTAGCGGGGGATACAATGAGCAGTTCTTC,CAWSVVAPLRASGGYNEQFF
NA,TRBJ1-5,NA,TRBV19,TGTGCCAGTAGTACCTACATCGGCAGCTATCAGCCCCAGCATTTT,CASSTYIGSYQPQHF
medium-sized,TRBJ1-6,NA,TRBV6-8,TGTGCCAGCAGCTTCGGGGGGGGGTATTCACCCCTCCACTTT,CASSFGGGYSPLHF
many,TRBJ2-3,NA,TRBV11-3,TGTGCCAGCAGCTTAGATATCCCCCCAGATACGCAGTATTTT,CASSLDIPPDTQYF
NA,TRBJ1-1,NA,TRBV18,TGTGCCAGCTCTGAATCCAAGGGGAACACTGAAGCTTTCTTT,CASSESKGNTEAFF
NA,TRBJ1-2,NA,TRBV19,TGTGCCAGTAGTAGGAGGGAGGAAGGCTATGGCTACACCTTC,CASSRREEGYGYTF
NA,TRBJ1-6,TRBD1,TRBV19,TGTGCCAGTAGCCTCGACAGGGGAAGAGGGTCACCCCTCCACTTT,CASSLDRGRGSPLHF
NA,TRBJ2-2,NA,TRBV5-1,TGCGCCAGCAGCTCCCGGACGGCTGCGAACACCGGGGAGCTGTTTTTT,CASSSRTAANTGELFF
NA,TRBJ1-1,TRBD1,TRBV6-8,TGTGCCAGCAGTTACTGGACAGGCACTGAAGCTTTCTTT,CASSYWTGTEAFF
large,TRBJ1-2,TRBD1,TRBV29-1,TGCAGCGTTCGGACAGGGGGAAACTATGGCTACACCTTC,CSVRTGGNYGYTF
medium-sized,TRBJ1-2,TRBD1,TRBV9,TGTGCCAGCAGGGTCGGGACAGGGGATCACTATGGCTACACCTTC,CASRVGTGDHYGYTF
NA,TRBJ1-1,TRBD1,TRBV6-8,TGTGCCAGCACGTCACGGCCAGGGGGCGTGAACACTGAAGCTTTCTTT,CASTSRPGGVNTEAFF
medium-sized,TRBJ2-7,TRBD1,TRBV6-8,TGTGCCATCAGGTTGGGACAGGGTGGAGGTGAGCAGTACTTC,CAIRLGQGGGEQYF
NA,TRBJ2-7,NA,TRBV10-2,TGCGCCAGCAGTGAGATGCTGGGGTGGGGCGAGCAGTACTTC,CASSEMLGWGEQYF
many,TRBJ2-1,TRBD2,TRBV11-3,TGTGCCAGCATCCCCGGGACTAGCGGGAATGAGCAGTTCTTC,CASIPGTSGNEQFF
NA,TRBJ1-2,NA,TRBV16,TGTGCCAGCAGCCAATCTATCGGGACGGGTGGCTACACCTTC,CASSQSIGTGGYTF
NA,TRBJ1-2,NA,TRBV18,TGTGCCAGCTCACCGGACCGGAACTATGGCTACACCTTC,CASSPDRNYGYTF
few,TRBJ2-2,TRBD2,TRBV9,TGTGCCAGCAGCGTTTGGGGACTAGCCCCGGGGACCGGGGAGCTGTTTTTT,CASSVWGLAPGTGELFF
NA,TRBJ1-5,NA,TRBV6-8,TGTGCCAGCAGGGAAAACGGGCCCGGGCAGCCCCAGCATTTT,CASRENGPGQPQHF
NA,TRBJ2-5,NA,TRBV19,TGTGCCAGTAATCACGCGGGTCAGGGAAAGGAGACCCAGTACTTC,CASNHAGQGKETQYF
NA,TRBJ1-5,NA,TRBV19,TGTGCCACAGTTCCGGACGGTCTTAGCAATCAGCCCCAGCATTTT,CATVPDGLSNQPQHF
many,TRBJ2-7,TRBD1,TRBV11-3,TGTGCCAGCAGCTACAACGCACAGGGGATCCACGAGCAGTACTTC,CASSYNAQGIHEQYF
medium-sized,TRBJ1-2,NA,TRBV6-8,TGTGCCAGCAGTTACTCCCAGGGTTACTATGGCTACACCTTC,CASSYSQGYYGYTF
many,TRBJ1-2,TRBD1,TRBV11-3,TGTGCCAGCAGCTTCTACGTACCGGAGACAGGGGCGGGCTACACCTTC,CASSFYVPETGAGYTF
NA,TRBJ2-1,NA,TRBV14,TGTGCCAGCAGCACCCCACCGGAGTACAATGAGCAGTTCTTC,CASSTPPEYNEQFF
medium-sized,TRBJ1-2,TRBD1,TRBV6-8,TGTGCCAGCAGGTCTGGACAGGGGATGGACTATGGCTACACCTTC,CASRSGQGMDYGYTF
NA,TRBJ1-1,NA,TRBV19,TGTGCCAGTAGTATAGGGCGGACGTATGTAAACACTGAAGCTTTCTTT,CASSIGRTYVNTEAFF
NA,TRBJ2-2,TRBD2,TRBV29-1,TGCAGCGTTGACTCTAGCGGGGGGGCCTCTGGGACCGGGGAGCTGTTTTTT,CSVDSSGGASGTGELFF
NA,TRBJ2-3,TRBD2,TRBV18,TGTGCCAGCTCACCTCGCGGGGGGAGCACAGATACGCAGTATTTT,CASSPRGGSTDTQYF
few,TRBJ2-7,NA,TRBV6-8,TGTGCCAGCAGCTTGTCTCTAGTAGTTCCGTACGGGGCCTACGAGCAGTACTTC,CASSLSLVVPYGAYEQYF
once,TRBJ1-2,TRBD1,TRBV18,TGTGCCAGCTCACCACCGGAAGGACAGGGGGGCTATGGCTACACCTTC,CASSPPEGQGGYGYTF
many,TRBJ1-3,TRBD1,TRBV11-3,TGTGCCAGCAGCTCAACCGGGACAGGGATGGGAAACACCATATATTTT,CASSSTGTGMGNTIYF
NA,TRBJ1-1,TRBD1,TRBV4-1,TGCGCCAGCAGCCTGGGGACAGGGGGCATGAACACTGAAGCTTTCTTT,CASSLGTGGMNTEAFF
medium-sized,TRBJ1-1,NA,TRBV11-3,TGTGCCAGCAGCTTATTGCTGGGACCTAACACTGAAGCTTTCTTT,CASSLLLGPNTEAFF
many,TRBJ1-2,NA,TRBV11-3,TGTGCCAGCAGCCCGACAGGAGCTAACTATGGCTACACCTTC,CASSPTGANYGYTF
few,TRBJ1-5,NA,TRBV6-8,TGTGCCAGCAGTCTCGACGGAAATCAGCCCCAGCATTTT,CASSLDGNQPQHF
medium-sized,TRBJ2-2,NA,TRBV12-2,TGTGCAAGTCGCTTATCTGTCAGGGACACCGGGGAGCTGTTTTTT,CASRLSVRDTGELFF
NA,TRBJ1-6,TRBD1,TRBV19,TGTGCCAGTAGTTCAAAGACAGGGGTTGTCCAATCACCCCTCCACTTT,CASSSKTGVVQSPLHF
NA,TRBJ1-2,TRBD1,TRBV29-1,TGCAGCGTTGAGACAGGGGTCGACTATGGCTACACCTTC,CSVETGVDYGYTF
medium-sized,TRBJ2-1,NA,TRBV7-2,TGTGCCAGCAGCTTAGTGAGAGGGGTTGAGCAGTTCTTC,CASSLVRGVEQFF
NA,TRBJ1-5,NA,TRBV29-1,TGCAGCGTTGTGGGGGCCCTCAATCAGCCCCAGCATTTT,CSVVGALNQPQHF
once,TRBJ2-3,TRBD2,TRBV5-1,TGCGCCAGCAGCTGGGCCGGGATAGGACTAGCGGGGGGGCAAACAGATACGCAGTATTTT,CASSWAGIGLAGGQTDTQYF
NA,TRBJ2-7,NA,TRBV12-5,TGTGCCAGCCGTAGGGGGGGATCCTACGAGCAGTACTTC,CASRRGGSYEQYF
medium-sized,TRBJ1-1,NA,TRBV6-8,TGTGCCAGCTCCCTGAGCGGGTTGAACACTGAAGCTTTCTTT,CASSLSGLNTEAFF
medium-sized,TRBJ2-7,NA,TRBV6-8,TGTGCCAGCAGTCAAAGACAGGACTCCTACGAGCAGTACTTC,CASSQRQDSYEQYF
NA,TRBJ1-2,NA,TRBV6-8,TGTGCCAGCAGTCATAGGGTGGACTATGGCTACACCTTC,CASSHRVDYGYTF
NA,TRBJ2-7,NA,TRBV19,TGTGCCAGTAGTATGGGCTCTACAGGACTCCTTCCTTACGAGCAGTACTTC,CASSMGSTGLLPYEQYF
many,TRBJ2-3,TRBD2,TRBV11-3,TGTGCCAGCACCCAGCGGGGGAGCACAGATACGCAGTATTTT,CASTQRGSTDTQYF
NA,TRBJ1-3,NA,TRBV10-3,TGTGCCATCAGTGAGGTACAGCACTCTGGAAACACCATATATTTT,CAISEVQHSGNTIYF
NA,TRBJ2-5,TRBD2,TRBV23-1,TGCGCCAGCAGTCTTCCGATTAAAGGGACTAGCGGGGATCAAGAGACCCAGTACTTC,CASSLPIKGTSGDQETQYF
NA,TRBJ1-6,TRBD1,TRBV10-2,TGCGCCAGTCTGGGACAGGTCTTCACGTCTCCCTATTCACCCCTCCACTTT,CASLGQVFTSPYSPLHF